The next 30 T cell receptor beta chains were all read from a single sample in a study of OX40 agonist ivuxolimab in advanced cancers. TCRdb's table, derived via immunoSEQ multiplex PCR, lists solely in-frame clones and lacks some. The repertoire holds tens of thousands of clones, around 80% seen once, with 1.1% in the top ten. The input for sequencing was CD4+ or CD8+ T cells sorted from blood, taken in a trial of the OX40 agonist ivuxolimab. The receptors come from an adult with an advanced solid tumor such as melanoma, head and neck, liver or kidney cancer.

The rearrangement links TRBV9 to TRBJ2-3; TRBD2 agrees at 11 bases. Looked up from germline, CDR1 is SGDLS and CDR2 is YYNGEE. The J segment lost 5 bases and the V segment lost 2 bases, leaving 7 bases of the junction unmatched. This CDR3 comprises 16 residues. CDR3 bases: TGTGCCAGCAGCGTTTTAGCGGGGGGGCTGGGAGATACGCAGTATTTT. Protein: CASSVLAGGLGDTQYF.

The rearrangement joins TRBV27 to TRBJ1-1; D is undetermined. The germline V gene has CDR1 MNHEY and CDR2 SMNVEV (reference sequence). The CDR3 is 14 residues long. The V gene lost 3 bases and the J gene lost 1 base, with 9 bases spanning the gap. The DNA of the CDR3 is TGTGCCAGCAGTTTCACTGTCCGGAACACTGAAGCTTTCTTT. Its translation: CASSFTVRNTEAFF.

This sequence joins TRBV5-6 and TRBJ2-3, with 10 bases matching TRBD2. This CDR3 is 15 amino acids long. Germline V CDR1 and CDR2: SGHDT, YYEEEE. The V gene end was trimmed by 4 bases and the J gene end by 2 bases; junction bases not matched to a gene: 4. DNA of the CDR3: TGTGCCAGCAGCGCCCTAGCGGGGGACACAGATACGCAGTATTTT. It translates to CASSALAGDTDTQYF.

V gene TRBV7-2 combines with J gene TRBJ1-6; no reliable D call. The V gene's germline CDR1 is SGHTA and CDR2 FQGNSA. This CDR3 has 14 amino acids. Trimming left V 4 bases short and J 9 bases short, with 13 bases between. The chain's CDR3 is CASSSGVFSSPLHF. DNA for the CDR3: TGTGCCAGCAGCTCCGGAGTCTTTAGTTCACCCCTCCACTTT.

The chain uses TRBV7-9 and TRBJ1-1, with D tentatively TRBD1 (6 bases). Germline V gene data show CDR1 as SEHNR and CDR2 as FQNEAQ (reference sequence). V shed 2 bases and J shed 1 base, with 11 bases lying between them. This CDR3 spans 15 amino acids. CDR3 loop: CASSLMGGGNTEAFF. Here the CDR3 DNA reads TGTGCCAGCAGCTTAATGGGGGGCGGGAACACTGAAGCTTTCTTT. Drawing the rest from reference TRBV7-9 and TRBJ1-1, the complete variable domain is DTGVSQNPRHKITKRGQNVTFRCDPISEHNRLYWYRQTLGQGPEFLTYFQNEAQLEKSRLLSDRFSAERPKGSFSTLEIQRTEQGDSAMYLCASSLMGGGNTEAFFGQGTRLTVV.

This clone was seen only a few times. A junction end diverges from the germline sequence, so it may reflect a read error. This chain links TRBV7-7 with TRBJ2-1; D not certain. CDR3 size: 17 residues. Germline values: CDR1 SSHAT, CDR2 FNYEAQ (reference sequence). CDR3 coding DNA: TGTGCTAGCACCTTATTGGCCGGACCGAGCTCCTACAATGAGCAGTTCTTC. Translation: CASTLLAGPSSYNEQFF. Supplemented by reference TRBV7-7 and TRBJ2-1, the full variable domain reads GAGVSQSPRYKVTKRGQDVTLRCDPISSHATLYWYQQALGQGPEFLTYFNYEAQPDKSGLPSDRFSAERPEGSISTLTIQRTEQRDSAMYRCASTLLAGPSSYNEQFFGPGTRLTVL.

This chain uses TRBV18 with TRBJ1-5, with D perhaps matching TRBD1 (6 bases). Trimming cost V 4 bases and J 0 bases, with 16 bases left between them. The CDR3 spans 17 residues. Germline-derived CDR1 and CDR2 are KGHSH and LQKENI. CDR3 nucleotide sequence: TGTGCCAGCTCACGCCAGGGAGGGGGGATTAGCAATCAGCCCCAGCATTTT. It yields the protein CASSRQGGGISNQPQHF.

J is TRBJ2-2 and V is TRBV5-8; 8 nucleotides agree with TRBD1. The CDR3 is 16 amino acids. CDR1 SGHTS and CDR2 YDEGEE come from the germline V gene. The V and J ends lost 2 bases and 5 bases, in that order; junction bases with no gene match: 8. The CDR3 nucleotides are TGTGCCAGCAGCTTAGACAGGGGCGCTGGAACCGGGGAGCTGTTTTTT. Translation: CASSLDRGAGTGELFF.

The chain has TRBV6-6 and TRBJ2-3; 7 bases line up with TRBD2. CDR1 and CDR2 (germline): MNHNY, SVGAGI (reference sequence). The CDR3 covers 15 residues. The trim removed 1 base at V and 5 bases at J, leaving 6 bases unmatched. The CDR3 sequence: CASSYWGGRGDTQYF. DNA of the CDR3: TGTGCCAGCAGTTACTGGGGGGGACGGGGAGATACGCAGTATTTT.

The genes are TRBV19 and TRBJ1-1, with D tentatively TRBD1 (6 bases). Trimming cost V 5 bases and J 0 bases, with 13 bases left between them. The germline V gene encodes CDR1 LNHDA and CDR2 SQIVND (reference sequence). The CDR3 length is 15 residues. CDR3 sequence (DNA): TGTGCCAGTAGTCTTTTTCAGGGGATGAACACTGAAGCTTTCTTT. Translating gives CASSLFQGMNTEAFF.

V gene TRBV5-1 combines with J gene TRBJ1-2, with TRBD1 identical over 8 bases. The junction had 5 bases not matched to a gene; V was cut back by 4 bases and J by 3 bases. Germline CDR1 SGHRS, CDR2 YFSETQ. This CDR3 is built from 14 residues. The CDR3 DNA reads as TGCGCCAGCAGCCCGGGACAGGTCGACTATGGCTACACCTTC. This translates into CASSPGQVDYGYTF.

This sequence joins TRBV4-3 and TRBJ1-3; D call uncertain. Germline V gene lookup returns CDR1 LGHNA and CDR2 YSLEER. V lost 1 base and J 0 bases, leaving 10 bases between the germline ends. CDR3 length equals 16 residues. The CDR3 reads CASSQVRALSGNTIYF. For the CDR3, the DNA is TGCGCCAGCAGCCAAGTGAGGGCACTCTCTGGAAACACCATATATTTT.

The chain links TRBV5-1 to TRBJ1-5; D unresolved. CDR3 size: 15 residues. The ends were cut back, 0 bases at V and 7 bases at J, with 14 bases in the middle. CDR1 and CDR2 from the germline V gene are SGHRS and YFSETQ. The CDR3 protein is CASSLDGGSEQPQHF. For the CDR3, the DNA is TGCGCCAGCAGCTTGGATGGCGGATCGGAACAGCCCCAGCATTTT.

This chain uses TRBV6-5 with TRBJ1-2, with 8 bases matching TRBD1. CDR1 is MNHEY, CDR2 SVGAGI, per germline. CDR3 length equals 13 residues. Trimming took 7 bases from V and 9 from J; bases not matched to a gene: 10. CDR3 coding DNA: TGTGCCAGCAAGCTAAACGGACAGGGCAGCTACACCTTC. It codes for CASKLNGQGSYTF.

The chain recombines TRBV11-2 with TRBJ2-4; TRBD1 matches at 11 bases. The CDR3 covers 18 residues. Germline V gives CDR1 SGHAT, CDR2 FQNNGV. The V and J ends lost 5 bases and 6 bases, in that order; junction bases with no gene match: 15. CDR3 nucleotides: TGTGCCAGCAGCCCCAGACCGGGACAGGGGGTGTTGGGAAACATTCAGTACTTC. As protein: CASSPRPGQGVLGNIQYF.

This clone was detected a few times. The chain uses TRBV7-2 and TRBJ2-3, with D hard to call. The CDR3 runs to 12 residues. Trimming took 5 bases from V and 7 from J, leaving 10 bases between them. Germline V gene lookup returns CDR1 SGHTA and CDR2 FQGNSA. This chain's CDR3 is CASSPYRNTQYF. For the CDR3, the DNA is TGTGCCAGCAGCCCCTATAGAAATACGCAGTATTTT. The full variable domain, with the rest looked up from reference TRBV7-2 and TRBJ2-3, is GAGVSQSPSNKVTEKGKDVELRCDPISGHTALYWYRQSLGQGLEFLIYFQGNSAPDKSGLPSDRFSAERTGGSVSTLTIQRTQQEDSAVYLCASSPYRNTQYFGPGTRLTVL.

The rearrangement joins TRBV5-1 to TRBJ2-2; D is undetermined. The CDR3 length is 14 residues. Trimming left V 1 base short and J 5 bases short, with 9 bases between. Germline CDR1 SGHRS, CDR2 YFSETQ. CDR3 coding DNA: TGCGCCAGCAGCTTGTTGCGGCCAACCGGGGAGCTGTTTTTT. Encoded protein: CASSLLRPTGELFF.

Remarks on this clone: Its ends do not fully match the called genes, so a read error is possible. The J gene is TRBJ1-3, the V gene TRBV7-7; D perhaps matches TRBD1 (6 bases). The length of the CDR3 is 14 residues. From germline, CDR1 is SSHAT and CDR2 FNYEAQ (reference sequence). CDR3 DNA sequence: TGTGCTAGCAGTCCAGGGGTTTCTGGAAACACCATATATTTT. It is translated as CASSPGVSGNTIYF.

The V and J genes are TRBV6-5 and TRBJ2-2; tentatively, D is TRBD1 (5 bases). The germline V and J ends were trimmed by 6 bases and 3 bases, with 14 bases remaining between them. CDR1 MNHEY and CDR2 SVGAGI come from the germline V gene. The CDR3 has 15 amino acids. The CDR3 bases are TGTGCCAGCAGACCCCAGGGTTGGGACACCGGGGAGCTGTTTTTT. Encoded protein: CASRPQGWDTGELFF.

The chain carries TRBV6-5 and TRBJ1-5; no clear D. Germline loops: CDR1 MNHEY, CDR2 SVGAGI. This CDR3 is built from 14 residues. Trimming took 6 bases from V and 5 from J, leaving 14 bases between them. CDR3 nucleotides: TGTGCCAGCAGCTACCGGTTTAACCATCAGCCCCAGCATTTT. It specifies CASSYRFNHQPQHF.

This clone has just one count. The V call is TRBV6-5, the J call TRBJ1-4, with unresolved D. The CDR3 covers 14 residues. Trimming left V 6 bases short and J 0 bases short, with 8 bases between. Germline assignment: CDR1 MNHEY and CDR2 SVGAGI. CDR3 nucleotides: TGTGCCAGCAGCCTGGACGCAACTAATGAAAAACTGTTTTTT. As protein: CASSLDATNEKLFF.

V usage is TRBV6-5 and J usage is TRBJ1-6; TRBD1 matches at 7 bases. V trimming: 8 bases; J trimming: 7 bases; junction bases outside the gene matches: 8. The CDR3 totals 14 residues. Germline-derived CDR1 and CDR2 are MNHEY and SVGAGI. The CDR3 nucleotides read TGTGCCAGCCGAACGGCACAGGGGAATTCACCCCTCCACTTT. Protein product: CASRTAQGNSPLHF.

The J gene is TRBJ1-5, the V gene TRBV6-1; the D gene is possibly TRBD1 (5 bases). Trimming took 7 bases from V and 6 from J, leaving 16 bases between them. Germline-derived CDR1 and CDR2 are MNHNS and SASEGT. This CDR3 comprises 14 residues. CDR3 amino acids: CASNPVGQAQPQHF. CDR3 in DNA: TGTGCCAGCAACCCCGTGGGGCAAGCTCAGCCCCAGCATTTT.

V gene TRBV11-3 combines with J gene TRBJ1-1, with a possible D match to TRBD1 (5 bases). V gave up 2 bases and J gave up 4 bases, with 11 bases separating them. CDR1 is SGHNT, CDR2 YENEEA, per germline. CDR3 length: 14 residues. This CDR3 reads CASSLQGGSTEAFF. The CDR3 nucleotides are TGTGCCAGCAGCTTACAGGGCGGGAGCACTGAAGCTTTCTTT.

The chain carries TRBV5-1 and TRBJ2-2, with no clear D. With 4 bases removed from V and 0 bases from J, the gap between germline ends came to 4 bases. Germline CDR1 is SGHRS and CDR2 is YFSETQ. The CDR3 consists of 13 residues. In DNA form, the CDR3 reads TGCGCCAGCAGCCTGGCGAACACCGGGGAGCTGTTTTTT. The encoded protein is CASSLANTGELFF.

This clone was seen a handful of times. The chain is built from TRBV7-2 and TRBJ1-2; D might be TRBD1 (6 bases). From germline, CDR1 is SGHTA and CDR2 FQGNSA. The CDR3 covers 14 residues. Trimming cost V 3 bases and J 6 bases, with 14 bases left between them. CDR3: CASSLIQGIDGYTF. The CDR3 DNA reads TGTGCCAGCAGCTTGATACAGGGAATTGATGGCTACACCTTC.

V and J are TRBV15 and TRBJ2-4, with D unresolved. This CDR3 region has 21 residues. From germline, CDR1 is LNHNV and CDR2 YYDKDF (reference sequence). V gave up 0 bases and J gave up 0 bases, with 24 bases separating them. CDR3 protein: CATSRDFSFEDLVLAKNIQYF. CDR3 sequence (DNA): TGTGCCACCAGCAGAGATTTTTCGTTCGAGGATTTAGTTCTAGCCAAAAACATTCAGTACTTC.

CDR3: CASSDTGTREQYF. Here the CDR3 DNA reads TGTGCCAGCAGTGACACAGGGACCCGCGAGCAGTACTTC. This chain uses TRBV11-2 with TRBJ2-5; D is possibly TRBD1 (6 bases). The DNA end favors TRBJ2-7, so the J call may be wrong. This CDR3 has 13 amino acids. Germline V gives CDR1 SGHAT, CDR2 FQNNGV.

The rearrangement uses TRBV4-1 and TRBJ2-1; D not certain. The CDR3 runs to 14 residues. The V gene's germline CDR1 is MGHRA and CDR2 YSYEKL. Trimming removed 1 base from V and 1 base from J, with 5 bases in between. CDR3 DNA sequence: TGCGCCAGCAGCCAAGCCAGATCCTACAATGAGCAGTTCTTC. Translation gives CASSQARSYNEQFF.

The V gene is TRBV5-4, the J gene TRBJ2-3; no clear D. Germline V gene lookup returns CDR1 SGHNT and CDR2 YYREEE (reference sequence). Trimming stripped 0 bases from V and 0 bases from J, with 14 bases between. This CDR3 has 17 residues. The CDR3 here is CASSLDVAVTSTDTQYF. The CDR3 nucleotides read TGTGCCAGCAGCTTGGACGTGGCTGTTACTAGCACAGATACGCAGTATTTT.